This TCR beta chain was found in a study of radiotherapy plus CTLA-4 blockade in lung cancer. Study results and limitations: Alongside interferon-beta, early blood T cell clone dynamics were reportedly the best predictor of response.

Alongside CTLA-4 blockade with ipilimumab, patients with chemo-refractory metastatic non-small-cell lung cancer received focal radiation. V was clipped by 4 bases and J by 1 base, with 13 bases between them. This CDR3 is built from 14 residues. Germline V gene lookup returns CDR1 SQVTM and CDR2 ANQGSEA. Clones were sequenced by immunoSEQ multiplex PCR, and TCRdb holds only the in-frame ones, with some missing. The table records roughly 75,000 clones, around 76% of them present only once. With regard to this clone: Its cognate antigen is unknown.

The TCR originated in a human donor with non-small cell lung cancer whose response to radiotherapy plus ipilimumab could not be evaluated. Some clones in this sample may be carry-over from other donors' samples. This sample comprised peripheral blood, obtained from a patient treated with radiotherapy plus ipilimumab. The rearrangement uses TRBV29-1 and TRBJ1-1, with TRBD1 as a possible D gene (6 bases). For the CDR3, the DNA is TGCAGCGTTGGACTCGGGGGGCAGAACACTGAAGCTTTCTTT. The encoded protein is CSVGLGGQNTEAFF. The full variable domain, rest sourced from reference TRBV29-1 and TRBJ1-1, is SAVISQKPSRDICQRGTSLTIQCQVDSQVTMMFWYRQQPGQSLTLIATANQGSEATYESGFVIDKFPISRPNLTFSTLTVSNMSPEDSSIYLCSVGLGGQNTEAFFGQGTRLTVV.